These 14 T cell receptor beta chains share one sample of origin, sequenced in a study of control samples from healthy donors and cancer patients. Only in-frame clones appear in the TCRdb table, and some are missing; sequencing was by immunoSEQ multiplex PCR. Here the sample spans 70,000 to 90,000 clones, 70% to 90% being singletons. Sequences were obtained from PBMCs. These receptors were collected from a woman in her sixties or seventies with head and neck cancer.

The chain employs TRBV27 and TRBJ2-5, with D perhaps matching TRBD2 (6 bases). This CDR3 is built from 14 residues. The germline gives CDR1 MNHEY, CDR2 SMNVEV (reference sequence). Trimming cost V 8 bases and J 5 bases, with 18 bases left between them. CDR3 sequence: CASGRYLGGETQYF. CDR3 coding DNA: TGTGCCAGCGGACGATACTTAGGAGGGGAGACCCAGTACTTC.

The chain links TRBV7-3 to TRBJ2-5; D is perhaps TRBD2 (6 bases). The V gene lost 4 bases and the J gene lost 5 bases, with 11 bases spanning the gap. This CDR3 is built from 13 residues. The germline V gene has CDR1 SGHTA and CDR2 FQGTGA. CDR3 bases: TGTGCCAGCAGCTGGGGACTGGCCGAGACCCAGTACTTC. Translation: CASSWGLAETQYF.

The rearrangement uses TRBV19 and TRBJ1-4; D gene uncertain. CDR3 length: 14 amino acids. V was cut by 8 bases and J by 7 bases, with 17 bases left in between. Looked up from germline, CDR1 is LNHDA and CDR2 is SQIVND (reference sequence). In DNA, the CDR3 is TGTGCCAGTGGAACAGTCACTGGCCCTGAAAAACTGTTTTTT. Translation gives CASGTVTGPEKLFF.

The chain is built from TRBV3-1 (or the pseudogene TRBV3-2) and TRBJ1-1; D gene ambiguous. Germline CDR1 reads LGHDT; CDR2 reads YNNKEL (reference sequence). V was trimmed by 8 bases and J by 8 bases, leaving 18 bases between them. The CDR3 is 13 amino acids. CDR3 region: CASARDGTREAFF. Written as DNA, the CDR3 is TGTGCCAGCGCACGAGACGGAACGCGGGAAGCTTTCTTT.

The rearrangement joins TRBV6-5 to TRBJ2-5; the match to TRBD1 covers 8 bases. From germline, CDR1 is MNHEY and CDR2 SVGAGI. The CDR3 is 15 residues long. Unmatched junction bases numbered 4, after V lost 2 bases and J lost 2 bases. CDR3 protein: CASSYSHRGQETQYF. In DNA, the CDR3 is TGTGCCAGCAGTTACAGCCACAGGGGGCAAGAGACCCAGTACTTC.

The table lists this clone with a count of one. CDR3 DNA sequence: TGTGCCAGTAGTAGGACAGGGGAAAATGGCTACACCTTC. Amino acid sequence: CASSRTGENGYTF. The rearrangement links TRBV19 to TRBJ1-2, with 9 bases fitting TRBD1. J lost 6 bases, V lost 4 bases, and 3 bases had no gene match. Germline V gives CDR1 LNHDA, CDR2 SQIVND (reference sequence). CDR3 length equals 13 residues.

The chain links TRBV5-6 to TRBJ1-1, with D maybe TRBD1 (5 bases). The germline CDR1 and CDR2 sequences are SGHDT and YYEEEE. The CDR3 is made up of 14 amino acids. Trimming cost V 2 bases and J 1 base, with 9 bases left between them. CDR3 nucleotides: TGTGCCAGCAGCTTTGGACACAGGAACACTGAAGCTTTCTTT. Residues: CASSFGHRNTEAFF.

This clone has just one count. The V call is TRBV3-1 (or the pseudogene TRBV3-2), the J call TRBJ2-5; 9 nucleotides align to TRBD2. Trimming cost V 6 bases and J 6 bases; bases outside gene matches: 11. This CDR3 spans 15 amino acids. Germline loops: CDR1 LGHDT, CDR2 YNNKEL (reference sequence). DNA of the CDR3: TGTGCCAGCAGTCTTAGAGCGGGGGGCGGGCAGACCCAGTACTTC. Amino acid sequence: CASSLRAGGGQTQYF.

The J gene is TRBJ2-6, the V gene TRBV6-5; D not resolved. This CDR3 region has 12 residues. The V gene lost 8 bases and the J gene lost 4 bases, with 6 bases spanning the gap. Germline V lookup: CDR1 MNHEY, CDR2 SVGAGI. The DNA for the CDR3 is TGTGCCAGCTCGTCGGGGGCCAACGTCCTGACTTTC. It is translated as CASSSGANVLTF.

This sequence joins TRBV28 and TRBJ1-2; D gene ambiguous. The germline V and J ends were trimmed by 3 bases and 0 bases, with 11 bases remaining between them. The CDR3 runs to 15 residues. Per the germline V gene, CDR1 is MDHEN and CDR2 is SYDVKM. CDR3 region: CASSLFGSPNYGYTF. The CDR3 coding sequence is TGTGCCAGCAGTTTGTTCGGCTCCCCTAACTATGGCTACACCTTC.

This chain links TRBV7-9 with TRBJ2-1; D remains ambiguous. V shed 2 bases and J shed 5 bases, with 10 bases lying between them. The CDR3 runs to 14 residues. The germline V gene encodes CDR1 SEHNR and CDR2 FQNEAQ (reference sequence). The CDR3 coding sequence is TGTGCCAGCAGCTTACGGCCGGATAACAATGAGCAGTTCTTC. It specifies CASSLRPDNNEQFF.

V usage is TRBV29-1 and J usage is TRBJ2-3; D is perhaps TRBD1 (5 bases). Trimming cost V 7 bases and J 1 base, with 15 bases left between them. The CDR3 consists of 14 residues. Germline values: CDR1 SQVTM, CDR2 ANQGSEA. CDR3 in amino acids: CSAQGPGGTDTQYF. CDR3 DNA sequence: TGCAGCGCCCAGGGTCCCGGTGGCACAGATACGCAGTATTTT.

This chain links TRBV19 with TRBJ2-5; weak D call: TRBD2 (5 bases). The ends were cut back, 3 bases at V and 3 bases at J, with 14 bases in the middle. In germline, CDR1 is LNHDA, CDR2 SQIVND (reference sequence). The CDR3 consists of 15 residues. The CDR3 sequence: CASSISRGREETQYF. CDR3 coding DNA: TGTGCCAGTAGTATTTCTCGAGGGCGAGAAGAGACCCAGTACTTC.

Concerning this clone: The junction departs from the called germline gene at one end, perhaps through a read error. The genes are TRBV19 and TRBJ2-5; 9 positions agree with TRBD1. This CDR3 spans 15 amino acids. Germline CDR1 reads LNHDA; CDR2 reads SQIVND (reference sequence). CDR3 loop: CASSTLDRGKETQYF. The DNA for the CDR3 is TGTGCCAGCAGTACCCTGGACAGGGGTAAGGAGACCCAGTACTTC. Together with reference TRBV19 and TRBJ2-5, the CDR3 gives the full variable domain: DGGITQSPKYLFRKEGQNVTLSCEQNLNHDAMYWYRQDPGQGLRLIYYSQIVNDFQKGDIAEGYSVSREKKESFPLTVTSAQKNPTAFYLCASSTLDRGKETQYFGPGTRLLVL.